This T cell receptor beta chain originates from a study of blood T cell repertoires in COVID-19. Study context: Donors in the United States, Italy and Spain gave samples during acute or convalescent COVID-19. PBMCs, B-cell-depleted T cells, or T cells were the source of the cDNA or gDNA that made up the material.

Study processing details: Reference gene primer amplification gave estimated nucleated cell counts. Measured with immunoSEQ multiplex PCR; TCRdb has only the in-frame clones, and not every one. That table is the source of V, J and clone size, and D and trimming were worked out from the DNA. The sample has a few hundred thousand clones; over 70% are singletons. Germline V gene sequence: CDR1 KGHDR, CDR2 SFDVKD. The CDR3 totals 16 residues. V lost 7 bases, J lost 10 bases, and 17 bases stayed unmatched. Sequencing used peripheral blood. The chain couples TRBV24-1 to TRBJ2-1; 8 bases align to TRBD2. This TCR derives from a woman between 45 and 60 years old with acute or convalescent COVID-19. This CDR3 is CATRTGGAGDFWEQFF. In DNA, the CDR3 is TGTGCCACCAGGACCGGAGGAGCGGGGGACTTTTGGGAGCAGTTCTTC.